The 20 T cell receptor beta chains reported below all come from one sample, sequenced in a study of blood T cells in healthy people across ages. Next came a second PCR, run for 7 to 11 cycles, which used a sample-barcoded 5' primer along with a J-beta primer mix. A single record per CDR3 protein comes from TCRdb applying MiXCR to the 5' RACE reads. The sample lists 550,000 to 800,000 distinct CDR3 sequences; approximately 29% were seen once. Material for sequencing was blood. These receptors were obtained from an elderly woman in good health.

This clonotype was detected only a few times. The V call is TRBV28, the J call TRBJ1-5; tentatively, D is TRBD1 (5 bases). The CDR3 covers 12 residues. Germline loops: CDR1 MDHEN, CDR2 SYDVKM. Trimming took off 6 bases at V and 4 bases at J, with 7 bases between the two ends. The CDR3 sequence is CASSDRNQPQHF. The CDR3 DNA reads TGTGCCAGCAGCGACAGAAATCAGCCCCAGCATTTT.

This clonotype has at least ten counts. The chain links TRBV9 to TRBJ2-1, with 12 bases lining up with TRBD2. CDR1 is SGDLS and CDR2 is YYNGEE in the germline V gene. Unmatched junction bases numbered 4, after V lost 2 bases and J lost 4 bases. CDR3 length: 16 amino acids. In nucleotides, the CDR3 is TGTGCCAGCAGCGTGCCGACTAGCGGGGGATACAATGAGCAGTTCTTC. As protein: CASSVPTSGGYNEQFF.

This clonotype has just a few counts. The V gene is TRBV10-2, the J gene TRBJ1-1; the D is unclear. Germline CDR1 is WSHSY and CDR2 is SAAADI. The V and J ends lost 8 bases and 3 bases respectively, with 10 bases between them. This CDR3 has 12 amino acids. CDR3 loop: CASGWVDTEAFF. CDR3 DNA sequence: TGCGCCAGCGGTTGGGTAGACACTGAAGCTTTCTTT.

Comment on this clonotype: A much larger clone lies a single base off, so this may be a read error. The chain uses TRBV29-1 and TRBJ1-1, with 9 bases lining up with TRBD1. Germline trimming cut 6 bases from V and 6 bases from J; bases unmatched to any gene: 8. Germline loops: CDR1 SQVTM, CDR2 ANQGSEA. The CDR3 totals 13 residues. CDR3 residues: CSVQDRGWAEAFF. CDR3 DNA sequence: TGCAGCGTCCAGGACAGGGGTTGGGCTGAAGCTTTCTTT.

In this sample, this clonotype turned up many times. V usage is TRBV6-2 or TRBV6-3 and J usage is TRBJ2-1; D is possibly TRBD1 (6 bases). Trimming left V 7 bases short and J 1 base short, with 14 bases between. This CDR3 has 15 residues. In germline, CDR1 is MNHEY, CDR2 SVGEGT. CDR3 bases: TGTGCCAGCACTACACAGGGCCCGTCCTACAATGAGCAGTTCTTC. This encodes CASTTQGPSYNEQFF.

This clonotype was seen at least ten times. The chain has TRBV11-2 and TRBJ2-5, with no clear D. The V gene's germline CDR1 is SGHAT and CDR2 FQNNGV. The CDR3 sequence is 12 residues long. V was cut by 0 bases and J by 5 bases, with 4 bases left in between. This chain's CDR3 is CASSLDVETQYF. The CDR3 bases are TGTGCCAGCAGCTTAGACGTCGAGACCCAGTACTTC.

This clonotype has at least ten counts. The chain joins TRBV13 to TRBJ2-3; the match to TRBD1 covers 7 bases. The germline gives CDR1 PRHDT, CDR2 FYEKMQ (reference sequence). V lost 6 bases and J lost 2; bases outside the gene matches: 11. This CDR3 is 16 amino acids long. The CDR3 sequence: CASRTSLTGYTDTQYF. CDR3 in DNA: TGTGCCAGCAGAACAAGTCTGACAGGGTACACAGATACGCAGTATTTT. The complete variable domain, with remaining parts taken from reference TRBV13 and TRBJ2-3, reads AAGVIQSPRHLIKEKRETATLKCYPIPRHDTVYWYQQGPGQDPQFLISFYEKMQSDKGSIPDRFSAQQFSDYHSELNMSSLELGDSALYFCASRTSLTGYTDTQYFGPGTRLTVL.

This clonotype was seen ten or more times. The chain combines TRBV5-1 with TRBJ2-3; 8 bases are a match to TRBD1. Looked up from germline, CDR1 is SGHRS and CDR2 is YFSETQ. The CDR3 has 14 amino acids. After removal of 4 bases from V and 1 base from J, the junction contained 2 bases not matched to a gene. The CDR3 sequence: CASSTDRGTDTQYF. The DNA for the CDR3 is TGCGCCAGCAGCACGGACAGGGGCACAGATACGCAGTATTTT.

As regards this clonotype: A much larger clonotype is one base distant, so this may be a read error. J is TRBJ2-7 and V is TRBV7-2; 11 nucleotides align to TRBD1. This CDR3 comprises 15 residues. CDR1 and CDR2 from the germline V gene are SGHTA and FQGNSA. Trimming at V came to 1 base and at J to 3 bases, leaving 2 bases not matched to a gene. The CDR3 here is CASSLEGTGGYEQYF. Written as DNA, the CDR3 is TGTGCCAGCAGCTTAGAAGGGACAGGGGGCTACGAGCAGTACTTC.

The genes are TRBV18 and TRBJ2-7, with TRBD2 matching over 9 bases. Gene TRBJ2-5 matches the end of the DNA better, so the J call may be wrong. Per germline, CDR1 KGHSH and CDR2 LQKENI. The CDR3 spans 14 residues. The CDR3 bases are TGTGCCAGCTCATCCAAGCGGGGGGTAGAGACCCAGTACTTC. Its protein product is CASSSKRGVETQYF.

Comment on this clonotype: This may stem from a read error, because a much larger clone lies one nucleotide away. The J gene is TRBJ2-1, the V gene TRBV9, with 9 bases matching TRBD1. CDR1 and CDR2 (germline): SGDLS, YYNGEE. V shed 5 bases, J shed 13 bases, and the junction held 16 bases outside the gene matches. The CDR3 is made up of 15 amino acids. The CDR3: CASSLGQGGGETQFF. The CDR3 nucleotides are TGTGCCAGCAGTCTGGGACAGGGTGGGGGAGAGACCCAGTTCTTC.

V is TRBV28 and J is TRBJ1-1, with D unresolved. The CDR3 is 10 amino acids. V was clipped by 5 bases and J by 10 bases, with 8 bases between them. CDR1 and CDR2 (germline): MDHEN, SYDVKM. The chain's CDR3 is CASSRKGAFF. The CDR3 DNA reads TGTGCCAGCAGTCGTAAAGGAGCTTTCTTT.

This clonotype was recorded at least ten times. V usage is TRBV3-1 and J usage is TRBJ2-1; tentative D call: TRBD2 (7 bases). The V end was cut by 3 bases, the J end by 0 bases, with 15 bases between. The CDR3 extends over 17 amino acids. The germline gives CDR1 LGHDT, CDR2 YNNKEL (reference sequence). The CDR3 sequence: CASSQREGVLSYNEQFF. The CDR3 bases are TGTGCCAGCAGCCAGAGGGAGGGGGTTCTCTCCTACAATGAGCAGTTCTTC.

This clonotype was detected many times. The chain uses TRBV5-6 and TRBJ2-7, with unresolved D. This CDR3 is 11 amino acids long. The germline CDR1 and CDR2 sequences are SGHDT and YYEEEE. The V end lost 4 bases, the J end lost 7 bases, and 9 bases lay between the germline ends. CDR3: CASSLYNEQYF. The CDR3 DNA reads TGTGCCAGCAGCCTCTACAATGAGCAGTACTTC.

Points on this clonotype: A much larger clone is a single base away; this may be a read error. V usage is TRBV5-6 and J usage is TRBJ2-6; D is unclear. V was cut by 3 bases and J by 1 base, with 17 bases left in between. This CDR3 spans 18 amino acids. Looked up from germline, CDR1 is SGHDT and CDR2 is YYEEEE. Written as DNA, the CDR3 is TGTGCCAGCAGCTCACCACTCCGGTGGATATCTGGGGCCAACGTCCTGACTTTC. Translating it yields CASSSPLRWISGANVLTF.

This clonotype was recorded at least ten times. The chain is built from TRBV3-1 and TRBJ2-4; 8 bases agree with TRBD1. Germline trimming cut 0 bases from V and 8 bases from J; bases unmatched to any gene: 9. The CDR3 has 16 amino acids. Germline-derived CDR1 and CDR2 are LGHDT and YNNKEL (reference sequence). The DNA of the CDR3 is TGTGCCAGCAGCCAAGACGTCGGCGGGACAGGATACATTCAGTACTTC. It specifies CASSQDVGGTGYIQYF.

Turning to this clonotype: One base away lies a much larger clone, so this may be a sequencing read error. This chain joins TRBV9 and TRBJ2-3, with 7 bases lining up with TRBD1. Germline-derived CDR1 and CDR2 are SGDLS and YYNGEE. CDR3 length equals 16 residues. Unmatched junction bases numbered 10, after V lost 4 bases and J lost 2 bases. For the CDR3, the DNA is TGTGCCAGCAGCCCACAGGGGATAGGGATCACAGATACGCAGTATTTT. Encoded protein: CASSPQGIGITDTQYF. The variable domain in full, completed from reference TRBV9 and TRBJ2-3, reads DSGVTQTPKHLITATGQRVTLRCSPRSGDLSVYWYQQSLDQGLQFLIQYYNGEERAKGNILERFSAQQFPDLHSELNLSSLELGDSALYFCASSPQGIGITDTQYFGPGTRLTVL.

This clonotype was seen a few times. It may be a read error: a sequence one base away is much more abundant. The chain links TRBV12-3 or TRBV12-4 to TRBJ2-1; D not resolved. The DNA end lines up better with TRBJ2-7; the J call may be wrong. The CDR3 extends over 13 amino acids. For the CDR3, the DNA is TGTGCCAGCAGTTTGATCAGTGGGAATGAGCAGTACTTC. This sequence encodes CASSLISGNEQYF.

This clonotype was found many times. V gene TRBV10-3 combines with J gene TRBJ2-3, with TRBD2 matching over 13 bases. Per germline, CDR1 ENHRY and CDR2 SYGVKD. J lost 2 bases, V lost 3 bases, and 5 bases had no gene match. This CDR3 is 17 amino acids long. The CDR3 here is CAISDPGLAGATDTQYF. The CDR3 nucleotides are TGTGCCATCAGTGATCCCGGACTAGCGGGGGCCACAGATACGCAGTATTTT.

This clonotype was recorded at least ten times. This sequence joins TRBV7-3 and TRBJ1-2; D gene unclear. The CDR3 length is 13 residues. CDR1 and CDR2 from the germline V gene are SGHTA and FQGTGA. Trimming took off 5 bases at V and 7 bases at J, with 14 bases between the two ends. The CDR3 DNA reads as TGTGCCAGCAGCCCTGATGCACAACGTGGCTACACCTTC. As protein: CASSPDAQRGYTF.